This T cell receptor (beta chain) was captured by sequencing in a study of patients and donors after allogeneic stem cell transplantation (dated by TCRdb to 2018 to 2020). Turning to this clonotype: Its antigen is unknown. Base qualities are missing; no much larger clone stands one base away.

Inclusive of the bounding cysteine and phenylalanine, the CDR3 is 16 residues long. Here the CDR3 DNA is all that survives: 48 bases in frame from base 1. For this chain, trimming is 3 bases at the V end and 7 bases at the J end, and the number of junction bases without a gene match is 13. CDR1 SGHVS and CDR2 FQNEAQ are derived from the germline V gene. The receptor library was made with RT-PCR. Sequenced using a NextSeq 550. The public sequencing data were trimmed at Q25 with fastp and processed into clonotypes with MiXCR by TCRdb, which kept only in-frame beta chains. A single entry per CDR3 protein holds the most common genes and DNA from its merged rows. Across this sample there are roughly 230,000 distinct CDR3 sequences, with less than 15% seen only once. The top ten hold approximately 10% of the sample.

The sequence links TRBV7-8 to TRBJ2-5; the central 8 bases match TRBD2. The material sequenced was blood, either unsorted or a sorted T cell fraction (not recorded which). The receptor was isolated from a human donor who was either an allogeneic HSCT recipient or a stem cell or donor lymphocyte infusion donor (not recorded which). It is not recorded whose cells these are; they may come from a transplant donor. The DNA sequence reads TGTGCCAGCAGCTTTACGCGGGACCCCGGGGGGGTGACCCAGTACTTC. This codes for CASSFTRDPGGVTQYF.